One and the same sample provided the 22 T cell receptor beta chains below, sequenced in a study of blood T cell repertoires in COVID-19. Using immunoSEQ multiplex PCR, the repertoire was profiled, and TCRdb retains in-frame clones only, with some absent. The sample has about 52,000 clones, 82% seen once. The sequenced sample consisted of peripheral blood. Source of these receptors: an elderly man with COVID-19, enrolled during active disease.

The CDR3 nucleotides read TGTGCCAGCAGCCCGGGACAGTCCTACGAGCAGTACTTC. Translation gives CASSPGQSYEQYF. V gene TRBV11-1 combines with J gene TRBJ2-7, with 7 bases identical to TRBD1. This CDR3 is 13 amino acids long. V gave up 5 bases and J gave up 1 base; unmatched junction bases: 2. Germline CDR1 SGHAT, CDR2 FQDESV (reference sequence).

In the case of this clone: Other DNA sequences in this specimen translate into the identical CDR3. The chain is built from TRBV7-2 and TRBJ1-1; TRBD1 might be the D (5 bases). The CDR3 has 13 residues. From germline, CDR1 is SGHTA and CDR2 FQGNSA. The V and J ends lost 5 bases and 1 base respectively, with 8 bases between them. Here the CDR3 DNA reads TGTGCCAGCAGCCGCGGGGGGAACACTGAAGCTTTCTTT. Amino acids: CASSRGGNTEAFF.

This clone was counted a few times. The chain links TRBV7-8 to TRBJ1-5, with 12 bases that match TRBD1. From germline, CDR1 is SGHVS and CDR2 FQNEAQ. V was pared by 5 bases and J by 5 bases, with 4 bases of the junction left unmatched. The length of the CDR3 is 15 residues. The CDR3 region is CASSPGTGGDQPQHF. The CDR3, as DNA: TGTGCCAGCAGCCCCGGGACAGGGGGCGATCAGCCCCAGCATTTT.

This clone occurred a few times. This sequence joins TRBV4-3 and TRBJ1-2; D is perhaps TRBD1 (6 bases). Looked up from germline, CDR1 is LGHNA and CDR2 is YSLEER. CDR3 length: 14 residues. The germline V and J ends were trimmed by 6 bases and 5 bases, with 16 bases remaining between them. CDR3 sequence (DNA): TGCGCCAGCAGAAGAGGGGAGGGGGGTTATGGCTACACCTTC. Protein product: CASRRGEGGYGYTF.

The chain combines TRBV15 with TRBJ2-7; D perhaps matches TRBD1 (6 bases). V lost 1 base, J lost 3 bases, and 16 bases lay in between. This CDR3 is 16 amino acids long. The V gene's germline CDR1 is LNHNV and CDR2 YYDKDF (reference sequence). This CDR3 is CATSRAKYRVRYEQYV. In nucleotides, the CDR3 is TGTGCCACCAGCAGAGCAAAGTACAGGGTCCGCTACGAGCAGTACGTC.

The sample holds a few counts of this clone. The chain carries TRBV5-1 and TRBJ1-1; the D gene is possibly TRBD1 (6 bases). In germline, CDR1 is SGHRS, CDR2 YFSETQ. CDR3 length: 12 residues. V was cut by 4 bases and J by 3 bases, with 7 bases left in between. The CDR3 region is CASSAGDTEAFF. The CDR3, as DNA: TGCGCCAGCAGCGCAGGGGACACTGAAGCTTTCTTT. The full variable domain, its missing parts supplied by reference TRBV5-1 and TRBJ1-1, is KAGVTQTPRYLIKTRGQQVTLSCSPISGHRSVSWYQQTPGQGLQFLFEYFSETQRNKGNFPGRFSGRQFSNSRSEMNVSTLELGDSALYLCASSAGDTEAFFGQGTRLTVV.

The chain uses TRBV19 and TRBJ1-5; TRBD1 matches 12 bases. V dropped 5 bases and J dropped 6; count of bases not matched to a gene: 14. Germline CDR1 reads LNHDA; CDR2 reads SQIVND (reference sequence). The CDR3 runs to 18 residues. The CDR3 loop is CASSSSPWDRGPGQPQHF. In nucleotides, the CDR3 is TGTGCCAGTAGTTCCTCCCCCTGGGACAGGGGGCCTGGTCAGCCCCAGCATTTT.

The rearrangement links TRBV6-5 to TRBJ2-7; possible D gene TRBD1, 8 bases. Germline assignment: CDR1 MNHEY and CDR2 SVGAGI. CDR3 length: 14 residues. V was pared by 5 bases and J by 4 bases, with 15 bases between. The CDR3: CASSPDREGYEQYF. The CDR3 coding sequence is TGTGCCAGCAGTCCGGACAGGGAGGGGTACGAGCAGTACTTC.

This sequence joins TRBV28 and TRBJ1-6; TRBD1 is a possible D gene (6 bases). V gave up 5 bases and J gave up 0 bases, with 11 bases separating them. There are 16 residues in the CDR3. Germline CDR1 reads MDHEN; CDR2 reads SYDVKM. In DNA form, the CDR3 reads TGTGCCAGCAGTGCCCGGGACAACTCCTATAATTCACCCCTCCACTTT. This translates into CASSARDNSYNSPLHF.

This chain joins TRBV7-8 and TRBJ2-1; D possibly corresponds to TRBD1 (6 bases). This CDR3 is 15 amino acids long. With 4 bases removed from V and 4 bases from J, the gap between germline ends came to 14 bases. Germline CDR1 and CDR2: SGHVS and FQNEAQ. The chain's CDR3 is CASSWNRASYNEQFF. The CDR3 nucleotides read TGTGCCAGCAGCTGGAACAGGGCTTCGTACAATGAGCAGTTCTTC.

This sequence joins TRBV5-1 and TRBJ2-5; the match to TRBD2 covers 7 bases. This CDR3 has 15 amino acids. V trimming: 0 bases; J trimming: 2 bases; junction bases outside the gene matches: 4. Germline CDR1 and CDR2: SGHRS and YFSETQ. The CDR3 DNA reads TGCGCCAGCAGCTTGGTAGCGGGCCCTCAAGAGACCCAGTACTTC. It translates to CASSLVAGPQETQYF.

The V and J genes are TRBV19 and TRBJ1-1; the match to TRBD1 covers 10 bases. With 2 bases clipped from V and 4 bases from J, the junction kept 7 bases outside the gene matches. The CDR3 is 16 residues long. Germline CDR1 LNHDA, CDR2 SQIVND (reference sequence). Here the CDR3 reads CASSIPDRGRSTEAFF. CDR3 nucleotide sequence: TGTGCCAGTAGTATACCCGACAGGGGGCGAAGCACTGAAGCTTTCTTT.

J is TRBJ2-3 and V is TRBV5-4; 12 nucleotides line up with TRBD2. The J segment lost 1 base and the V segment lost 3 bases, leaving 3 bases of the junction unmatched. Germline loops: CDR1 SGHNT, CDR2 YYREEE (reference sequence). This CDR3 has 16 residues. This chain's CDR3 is CASSSWTSGGTDTQYF. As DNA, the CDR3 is TGTGCCAGCAGCTCCTGGACTAGCGGGGGCACAGATACGCAGTATTTT.

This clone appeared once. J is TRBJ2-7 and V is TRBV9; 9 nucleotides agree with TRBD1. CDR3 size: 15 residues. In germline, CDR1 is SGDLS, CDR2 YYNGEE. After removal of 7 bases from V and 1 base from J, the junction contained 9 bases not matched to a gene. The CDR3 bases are TGTGCCAGCTCCCTCTCCGGGACAGGGTCCTACGAGCAGTACTTC. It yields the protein CASSLSGTGSYEQYF. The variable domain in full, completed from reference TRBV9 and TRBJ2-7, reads DSGVTQTPKHLITATGQRVTLRCSPRSGDLSVYWYQQSLDQGLQFLIQYYNGEERAKGNILERFSAQQFPDLHSELNLSSLELGDSALYFCASSLSGTGSYEQYFGPGTRLTVT.

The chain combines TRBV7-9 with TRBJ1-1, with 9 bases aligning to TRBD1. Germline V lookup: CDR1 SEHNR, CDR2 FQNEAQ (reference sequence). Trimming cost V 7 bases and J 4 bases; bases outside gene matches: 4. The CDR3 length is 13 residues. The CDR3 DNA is TGTGCCAGCATCAGGACAGGGGCCACTGAAGCTTTCTTT. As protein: CASIRTGATEAFF.

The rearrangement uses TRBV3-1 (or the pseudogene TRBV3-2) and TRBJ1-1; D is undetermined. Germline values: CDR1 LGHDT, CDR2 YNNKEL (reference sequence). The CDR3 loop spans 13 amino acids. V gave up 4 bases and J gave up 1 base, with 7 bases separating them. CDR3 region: CASSLGRNTEAFF. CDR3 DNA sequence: TGTGCCAGCAGCCTTGGTAGGAACACTGAAGCTTTCTTT.

The CDR3 DNA reads TGTGCCAGCAGCCTTGACATTTCCTATAATTCACCCCTCCACTTT. This sequence encodes CASSLDISYNSPLHF. The V and J genes are TRBV7-2 and TRBJ1-6; D uncertain. There are 15 residues in the CDR3. The germline gives CDR1 SGHTA, CDR2 FQGNSA. Trimming removed 5 bases at V and 1 base at J, with 9 bases between.

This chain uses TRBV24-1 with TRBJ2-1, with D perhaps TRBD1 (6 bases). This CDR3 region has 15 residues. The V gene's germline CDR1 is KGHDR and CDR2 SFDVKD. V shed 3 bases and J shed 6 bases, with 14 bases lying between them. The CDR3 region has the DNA TGTGCCACCAGTGATACAGGGTTTTCAGGCAATGAGCAGTTCTTC. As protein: CATSDTGFSGNEQFF.

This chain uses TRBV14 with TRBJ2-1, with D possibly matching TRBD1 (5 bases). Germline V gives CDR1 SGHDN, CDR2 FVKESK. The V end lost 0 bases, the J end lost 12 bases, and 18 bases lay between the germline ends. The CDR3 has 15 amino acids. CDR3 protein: CASSQDRAGLGRQFF. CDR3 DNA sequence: TGTGCCAGCAGCCAAGATCGGGCAGGGCTCGGACGGCAGTTCTTC.

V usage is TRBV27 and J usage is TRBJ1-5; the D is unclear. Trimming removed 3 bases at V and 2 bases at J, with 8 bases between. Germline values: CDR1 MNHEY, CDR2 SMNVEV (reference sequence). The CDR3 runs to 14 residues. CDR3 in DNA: TGTGCCAGCAGTTTTGGGCAGGGCAATCAGCCCCAGCATTTT. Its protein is CASSFGQGNQPQHF.

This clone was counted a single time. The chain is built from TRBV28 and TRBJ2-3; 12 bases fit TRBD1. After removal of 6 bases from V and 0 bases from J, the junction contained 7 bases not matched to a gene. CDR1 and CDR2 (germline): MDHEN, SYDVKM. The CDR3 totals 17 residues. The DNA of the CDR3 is TGTGCCAGCAGCTCCGCCGGGACAGGGGGCAGCACAGATACGCAGTATTTT. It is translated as CASSSAGTGGSTDTQYF.

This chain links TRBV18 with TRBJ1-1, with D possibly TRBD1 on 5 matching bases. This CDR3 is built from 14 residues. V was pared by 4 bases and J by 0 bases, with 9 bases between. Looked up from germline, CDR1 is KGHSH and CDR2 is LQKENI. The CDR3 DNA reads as TGTGCCAGCTCACTAACACAGGTGAACACTGAAGCTTTCTTT. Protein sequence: CASSLTQVNTEAFF.